This is a list of T cell receptor beta chains from one sample in a study of cytomegalovirus exposure and HLA in healthy donors. Using immunoSEQ multiplex PCR, the repertoire was profiled, and TCRdb retains in-frame clones only, with some absent. Among over 150,000 clones listed, 82% were seen once. The sample consisted of PBMCs. These receptors originate from a girl between 5 and 17 years old in good health and CMV-seropositive. CDR3s include the opening cysteine and the closing phenylalanine or tryptophan. A D gene is named only where the DNA matches it firmly. Size tells how often a clone was seen (once, few, many) or the class of an expanded clone, and some rows leave it out.

len | d_gene | abundance | j_gene | v_gene | CDR3nt | CDR3aa
15 | . | . | TRBJ2-5 | TRBV9 | TGTGCCAGCAGCCCAGAGGACTCCCCGGCGGAGACCCAGTACTTC | CASSPEDSPAETQYF
14 | TRBD1 | . | TRBJ2-5 | TRBV5-1 | TGCGCCAGCAGCGTGACAGGGGTCCAAGAGACCCAGTACTTC | CASSVTGVQETQYF
14 | TRBD1 | . | TRBJ1-4 | TRBV5-1 | TGCGCCAGCAGCTCGGGGACAGGGGTTGAAAAACTGTTTTTT | CASSSGTGVEKLFF
12 | . | . | TRBJ1-1 | TRBV2 | TGTGCCAGCGCTGGGAGGGGGAGGGAAGCTTTCTTT | CASAGRGREAFF
15 | TRBD2 | . | TRBJ2-1 | TRBV11-2 | TGTGCCAGCAAAAGGTCGGGACTAGCGGGATGGGAGCAGTTCTTC | CASKRSGLAGWEQFF
13 | . | . | TRBJ1-1 | TRBV5-1 | TGCGCCAGCAGCTTGTTAGCGAACACTGAAGCTTTCTTT | CASSLLANTEAFF
16 | . | . | TRBJ1-5 | TRBV19 | TGTGCCAGTAGTCCGCGGACAGCTTCTAGCAATCAGCCCCAGCATTTT | CASSPRTASSNQPQHF
12 | TRBD1 | . | TRBJ2-7 | TRBV10-2 | TGCGCCAGCGGGGGACAGGGATACGAGCAGTACTTC | CASGGQGYEQYF
16 | TRBD1 | . | TRBJ1-5 | TRBV15 | TGTGCCACCAGCAGGGGACAGGGGCGGGGAAATCAGCCCCAGCATTTT | CATSRGQGRGNQPQHF
18 | TRBD1 | . | TRBJ1-5 | TRBV11-2 | TGTGCCCCAAAGGGGGAGGACAGGGTTTTTTTGGAGGATCAGCCCCAGCATTTT | CAPKGEDRVFLEDQPQHF
11 | . | . | TRBJ2-3 | TRBV20-1 | TGCAGTGCTCCCCGGGCAGATACGCAGTATTTT | CSAPRADTQYF
15 | TRBD1 | . | TRBJ2-2 | TRBV15 | TGTGCCACCAGCGGAGGGACAGGATACACCGGGGAGCTGTTTTTT | CATSGGTGYTGELFF
15 | TRBD1 | once | TRBJ2-5 | TRBV10-1 | TGCGCCAGCAGCGGAACCGGGACAGGAGCAGAGACCCAGTACTTC | CASSGTGTGAETQYF
18 | TRBD2 | . | TRBJ2-3 | TRBV4-3 | TGCGCCAGCAGCCAGGGACTAGCGGGGGGCCAGGGGACAGATACGCAGTATTTT | CASSQGLAGGQGTDTQYF
13 | . | once | TRBJ1-1 | TRBV7-3 | TGTGCCAGCAGCCCGGGACAGAACACTGAAGCTTTCTTT | CASSPGQNTEAFF
14 | TRBD1 | . | TRBJ2-1 | TRBV6-1 | TGTGCCAGCAGTTCCCGGACAGGGTACAATGAGCAGTTCTTC | CASSSRTGYNEQFF
14 | TRBD2 | once | TRBJ2-7 | TRBV6-5 | TGTGCCAGCAGTTACGGGACTAGCGCCTACGAGCAGTACTTC | CASSYGTSAYEQYF
12 | TRBD1 | few | TRBJ1-2 | TRBV2 | TGTGCCAGCAGTCCTCGACAGGGTCACTACACCTTC | CASSPRQGHYTF
16 | TRBD2 | . | TRBJ2-2 | TRBV19 | TGTGCCAGTAGTATAGGGACTAGCGGCCTCACCGGGGAGCTGTTTTTT | CASSIGTSGLTGELFF
16 | . | . | TRBJ2-1 | TRBV11-2 | TGTGCCAGCAGCTCACCAGTGAGGGAGGAAACGAATGAGCAGTTCTTC | CASSSPVREETNEQFF
14 | TRBD1 | . | TRBJ1-4 | TRBV27 | TGTGCCAGCAGTCCTCGGACAGGGGATGAAAAACTGTTTTTT | CASSPRTGDEKLFF
15 | TRBD2 | . | TRBJ2-1 | TRBV9 | TGTGCCAGCAGCGTAAGCGGGAGGCCCGCCGGAGGGCAGTTCTTC | CASSVSGRPAGGQFF
16 | TRBD2 | . | TRBJ2-1 | TRBV5-8 | TGTGCCAGCAGCATCTATCTAGCGGGAGAGACCGATGAGCAGTTCTTC | CASSIYLAGETDEQFF
13 | . | . | TRBJ2-3 | TRBV12-5 | TGTGCTAGTGGGACAGAAAGCACAGATACGCAGTATTTT | CASGTESTDTQYF
15 | TRBD1 | . | TRBJ1-5 | TRBV7-9 | TGTGCCAGTAGGCGGGACAGGGAAGGCAATCAGCCCCAGCATTTT | CASRRDREGNQPQHF
12 | . | . | TRBJ1-2 | TRBV28 | TGTGCCAGCAGTCAAACAGGGTATGGCTACACCTTC | CASSQTGYGYTF
13 | . | . | TRBJ1-4 | TRBV10-3 | TGTGCCATCAGCACAGGGTCTAATGAAAAACTGTTTTTT | CAISTGSNEKLFF
14 | TRBD1 | . | TRBJ1-5 | TRBV6-6 | TGTGCCAGCAGTTTTGACAGGGGCAATCAGCCCCAGCATTTT | CASSFDRGNQPQHF
13 | TRBD2 | . | TRBJ2-3 | TRBV30 | TGTGCCTGGGAGCGGGATACGGCAGATACGCAGTATTTT | CAWERDTADTQYF
13 | . | . | TRBJ1-2 | TRBV28 | TGTGCCACCCAGGGGAGGGGAAACTATGGCTACACCTTC | CATQGRGNYGYTF
15 | . | . | TRBJ2-2 | TRBV28 | TGTGCCAGCAGTTCTCCCGGACACCCCACCGGGGAGCTGTTTTTT | CASSSPGHPTGELFF
14 | . | . | TRBJ1-1 | TRBV2 | TGTGCCAACCTTATGGACCGGGGGGATGGTGAAGCTTTCTTT | CANLMDRGDGEAFF
13 | . | . | TRBJ2-1 | TRBV5-1 | TGCGCCAGCAGCTTGGGAGGGCTTAATGAGCAGTTCTTC | CASSLGGLNEQFF
15 | TRBD1 | . | TRBJ2-3 | TRBV5-1 | TGCGCCAGCAGCTTTGGGACAGGGGGCACAGATACGCAGTATTTT | CASSFGTGGTDTQYF
14 | . | . | TRBJ2-7 | TRBV28 | TGTGCCAGCAGCCGGACTATCCTCTCCTACGAGCAGTACTTC | CASSRTILSYEQYF
12 | . | . | TRBJ1-1 | TRBV28 | TGTGCCAGCAGTTTCCGGGGTCGCGGAGCTTTCTTT | CASSFRGRGAFF
15 | TRBD1 | once | TRBJ2-7 | TRBV5-5 | TGTGCCAGCAGCCCTCTCGGGACAGGGTTGAGGGAGCAGTACTTC | CASSPLGTGLREQYF
13 | . | . | TRBJ2-5 | TRBV30 | TGTGCCTGGAACTACGGGATCCAAGAGACCCAGTACTTC | CAWNYGIQETQYF
17 | TRBD2 | few | TRBJ2-3 | TRBV11-3 | TGTGCCAGCAGCCCCGGACTAGCGGGAGAGAGCACAGATACGCAGTATTTT | CASSPGLAGESTDTQYF
14 | . | . | TRBJ2-5 | TRBV6-1 | TGTGCCACGTTTGCGGGGACTTTCGGGGAGACCCAGTACTTC | CATFAGTFGETQYF
12 | . | . | TRBJ2-2 | TRBV29-1 | TGCAGCGTTGATGTACGGTCCGGGGAGCTGTTTTTT | CSVDVRSGELFF
14 | . | . | TRBJ1-5 | TRBV15 | TGTGCCACCAGCAGAGATCCTGGAGATCAGCCCCAGCATTTT | CATSRDPGDQPQHF
15 | TRBD2 | few | TRBJ2-5 | TRBV7-9 | TGTGCCAGCAGCCTTCTAGCGGGGGGGCAGGAGACCCAGTACTTC | CASSLLAGGQETQYF